This T cell receptor (beta chain) is drawn from a study of identical twins. Study conclusions and caveats: Invariant populations such as MAIT and iNKT cells could partly muddle zero-insertion analyses. Fewer insertions characterized abundant cord blood beta clonotypes, whereas memory repertoires showed none.

With template switching, a universal primer site was added, and the cDNA carried unique molecular identifiers. TCRdb itself ran the 5' RACE reads through MiXCR, one entry per CDR3 protein. The sample carries about 890,000 distinct CDR3 sequences, approximately 13% recorded once. The CDR3 contains 16 residues. Germline V gene lookup returns CDR1 SEHNR and CDR2 FQNEAQ (reference sequence). The V gene end was trimmed by 2 bases and the J gene end by 4 bases; junction bases not matched to a gene: 4. In this sample, this clonotype turned up many times. Its specificity is unknown. The same specimen was also included in a second study, on yellow fever vaccine responses in identical twins. From that paper: Twins' vaccine T cell responses reportedly seemed partly convergent and partly personalized.

The sequence was obtained from a woman aged 18-29 years in good health. Sequencing was carried out using PBMCs. The rearrangement joins TRBV7-9 to TRBJ2-5, with 13 bases identical to TRBD2. The CDR3 nucleotides are TGTGCCAGCAGCTTATTAAGGACTAGCGGGGGAGAGACCCAGTACTTC. This gives the protein CASSLLRTSGGETQYF.